Shown below are 28 T cell receptor beta chains from a single sample sequenced in a study of cytomegalovirus exposure and HLA in healthy donors. The study ran its PCR with 60 Vbeta and 13 Jbeta primers. The method was immunoSEQ multiplex PCR; TCRdb's version includes in-frame clones alone and lacks a portion of them. The table includes some 91,000 clones, roughly 86% detected once. The specimen sequenced was PBMCs. The receptors originated from a man younger than 45 in good health and CMV-seropositive.

The chain joins TRBV7-9 to TRBJ1-1; 7 bases match TRBD1. The CDR3 spans 14 residues. CDR1 is SEHNR and CDR2 is FQNEAQ in the germline V gene (reference sequence). Unmatched junction bases numbered 10, after V lost 7 bases and J lost 5 bases. CDR3 sequence (DNA): TGTGCCAGCACCCTACCCGACAGGGAGACTGAAGCTTTCTTT. Its translation is CASTLPDRETEAFF.

The CDR3 here is CASSRTVQETQYF. For the CDR3, the DNA is TGTGCCAGCAGCCGGACAGTACAAGAGACCCAGTACTTC. This rearrangement joins TRBV7-6 to TRBJ2-5, with TRBD1 as a possible D gene (6 bases). Germline CDR1 reads SGHVS; CDR2 reads FNYEAQ. Trimming took 5 bases from V and 2 from J, leaving 9 bases between them. The CDR3 is 13 residues long.

CDR3 residues: CASSEARTGVYGYTF. CDR3 nucleotide sequence: TGTGCCAGCAGTGAAGCCAGAACAGGGGTCTATGGCTACACCTTC. The chain joins TRBV6-1 to TRBJ1-2; 7 bases line up with TRBD1. V lost 0 bases to trimming and J lost 4 bases; unmatched junction nucleotides: 5. The CDR3 sequence is 15 residues long. Germline V gene data show CDR1 as MNHNS and CDR2 as SASEGT.

About this clone: Other DNA sequences in this sample translate to the same CDR3. The chain couples TRBV28 to TRBJ2-7, with TRBD2 as a possible D gene (6 bases). The CDR3 runs 14 residues. Germline V gene data show CDR1 as MDHEN and CDR2 as SYDVKM. The V end lost 0 bases, the J end lost 7 bases, and 13 bases lay between the germline ends. The chain's CDR3 is CASSLWTGVGEQYF. The CDR3 bases are TGTGCCAGCAGTTTATGGACGGGAGTTGGTGAGCAGTACTTC.

The chain carries TRBV7-2 and TRBJ1-2; D perhaps matches TRBD1 (5 bases). The CDR3 covers 15 residues. V was shortened by 0 bases and J by 5 bases, with 13 bases between the two germline ends. Germline V lookup: CDR1 SGHTA, CDR2 FQGNSA. Here the CDR3 reads CASSLARQGGYGYTF. The CDR3 nucleotides read TGTGCCAGCAGCTTAGCGCGCCAGGGAGGATATGGCTACACCTTC.

This clone was seen only once. The chain combines TRBV4-1 with TRBJ2-4, with TRBD2 matching 15 bases. V lost 1 base, J lost 0 bases, and 4 bases stayed unmatched. Germline CDR1 and CDR2: MGHRA and YSYEKL. This CDR3 comprises 19 residues. The CDR3 spells CASSQGGLAGGLAKNIQYF. The CDR3 region has the DNA TGCGCCAGCAGCCAAGGGGGACTAGCGGGAGGCTTAGCCAAAAACATTCAGTACTTC.

The gene calls are TRBV7-9 and TRBJ2-7; D possibly corresponds to TRBD1 (6 bases). The V gene's germline CDR1 is SEHNR and CDR2 FQNEAQ (reference sequence). The CDR3 contains 14 residues. With 5 bases removed from V and 2 bases from J, the gap between germline ends came to 13 bases. The CDR3 DNA sequence: TGTGCCAGCAGCCCACAAACAGGGACCTACGAGCAGTACTTC. As protein: CASSPQTGTYEQYF. The variable domain in full, completed from reference TRBV7-9 and TRBJ2-7, reads DTGVSQNPRHKITKRGQNVTFRCDPISEHNRLYWYRQTLGQGPEFLTYFQNEAQLEKSRLLSDRFSAERPKGSFSTLEIQRTEQGDSAMYLCASSPQTGTYEQYFGPGTRLTVT.

The rearrangement uses TRBV5-6 and TRBJ1-6; D not certain. Germline CDR1 reads SGHDT; CDR2 reads YYEEEE. CDR3 length equals 13 residues. Trimming shortened V by 3 bases and J by 8 bases, and 9 bases separated the two germline ends. Here the CDR3 DNA reads TGTGCCAGCAGCTGGGCAGCAGATTCACCCCTCCACTTT. Translation: CASSWAADSPLHF.

The chain combines TRBV4-2 with TRBJ2-1; 11 positions match TRBD2. The CDR3 totals 16 residues. Germline CDR1 LGHNA, CDR2 YNFKEQ. J gave up 4 bases and V 3 bases, and 5 bases lay outside the gene matches. CDR3 sequence reads: CASSQGLAARYNEQFF. CDR3 nucleotides: TGTGCCAGCAGCCAGGGACTAGCGGCAAGATACAATGAGCAGTTCTTC.

The rearrangement links TRBV16 to TRBJ2-1; weak D call: TRBD1 (5 bases). The ends were cut back, 6 bases at V and 9 bases at J, with 9 bases in the middle. The germline CDR1 and CDR2 sequences are KGHSY and FQNENV. The CDR3 extends over 11 amino acids. This chain's CDR3 is CASRLQVEQFF. The CDR3, as DNA: TGTGCCAGCAGACTACAGGTTGAGCAGTTCTTC.

The chain joins TRBV6-5 to TRBJ1-1, with TRBD1 matching over 7 bases. Per the germline V gene, CDR1 is MNHEY and CDR2 is SVGAGI. V gave up 6 bases and J gave up 1 base; unmatched junction bases: 2. The CDR3 totals 13 residues. CDR3 nucleotides: TGTGCCAGCAGAGGGACAGCGAACACTGAAGCTTTCTTT. Its translation is CASRGTANTEAFF.

The sample holds one count of this clone. V usage is TRBV11-2 and J usage is TRBJ2-7, with D perhaps matching TRBD2 (5 bases). Trimming took off 3 bases at V and 1 base at J, with 13 bases between the two ends. The CDR3 consists of 15 residues. Germline V gives CDR1 SGHAT, CDR2 FQNNGV. The CDR3: CASSLAETGSYEQYF. The CDR3 nucleotides read TGTGCCAGCAGCTTGGCGGAAACGGGATCCTACGAGCAGTACTTC.

The chain employs TRBV19 and TRBJ2-2, with 8 bases matching TRBD1. The J segment lost 4 bases and the V segment lost 6 bases, leaving 4 bases of the junction unmatched. This CDR3 is built from 14 residues. Germline lookup yields CDR1 LNHDA and CDR2 SQIVND (reference sequence). In nucleotides, the CDR3 is TGTGCCAGTAGAAGGACAGGGAGCACCGGGGAGCTGTTTTTT. Its translation is CASRRTGSTGELFF.

The genes are TRBV28 and TRBJ2-3; D is perhaps TRBD1 (5 bases). The length of the CDR3 is 18 residues. V was cut by 8 bases and J by 4 bases, with 28 bases left in between. The V gene's germline CDR1 is MDHEN and CDR2 SYDVKM. The CDR3 protein is CASAPSQMGQLRPDTQYF. The CDR3 DNA sequence: TGTGCCAGCGCACCCTCCCAGATGGGGCAGTTGAGGCCAGATACGCAGTATTTT.

The V gene is TRBV9, the J gene TRBJ1-2, with a possible D match to TRBD1 (5 bases). CDR3 length: 17 amino acids. Germline V CDR1 and CDR2: SGDLS, YYNGEE. The V gene lost 0 bases and the J gene lost 9 bases, with 24 bases spanning the gap. This chain's CDR3 is CASSVEGNGGIAGSYTF. CDR3 in DNA: TGTGCCAGCAGCGTAGAAGGGAACGGGGGAATCGCGGGAAGCTACACCTTC.

The chain couples TRBV30 to TRBJ1-3; weak D call: TRBD1 (6 bases). The germline gives CDR1 GTSNPN, CDR2 SVGIG (reference sequence). This CDR3 has 14 amino acids. V was shortened by 1 base and J by 3 bases, with 10 bases between the two germline ends. In DNA, the CDR3 is TGTGCCTGGAGTGATCAGGGGCGTGGAAACACCATATATTTT. This codes for CAWSDQGRGNTIYF.

CDR3: CASSRVVASGNTGELFF. CDR3 nucleotide sequence: TGTGCCAGCAGCCGGGTGGTCGCGTCGGGGAACACCGGGGAGCTGTTTTTT. The chain combines TRBV7-9 with TRBJ2-2; the D is unclear. The V end lost 5 bases, the J end lost 1 base, and 17 bases lay between the germline ends. The CDR3 is 17 residues long. Germline CDR1 SEHNR, CDR2 FQNEAQ (reference sequence).

This clone was counted between two and nine times. The rearrangement uses TRBV27 and TRBJ1-4; no definite D call. This CDR3 spans 15 amino acids. The V gene's germline CDR1 is MNHEY and CDR2 SMNVEV (reference sequence). Between the trimmed V and J ends, which lost 7 bases and 0 bases, there was a span of 12 bases. The CDR3 region has the DNA TGTGCCAGCATGCGCTCCCATGCAACTAATGAAAAACTGTTTTTT. Translating gives CASMRSHATNEKLFF. Supplemented by reference TRBV27 and TRBJ1-4, the full variable domain reads EAQVTQNPRYLITVTGKKLTVTCSQNMNHEYMSWYRQDPGLGLRQIYYSMNVEVTDKGDVPEGYKVSRKEKRNFPLILESPSPNQTSLYFCASMRSHATNEKLFFGSGTQLSVL.

The chain recombines TRBV30 with TRBJ1-4; tentative D call: TRBD1 (5 bases). Germline V lookup: CDR1 GTSNPN, CDR2 SVGIG (reference sequence). This CDR3 is 15 amino acids long. V shed 1 base and J shed 0 bases, with 9 bases lying between them. CDR3 loop: CAWSAPTATNEKLFF. As DNA, the CDR3 is TGTGCCTGGAGTGCCCCGACAGCAACTAATGAAAAACTGTTTTTT. Supplemented by reference TRBV30 and TRBJ1-4, the full variable domain reads SQTIHQWPATLVQPVGSPLSLECTVEGTSNPNLYWYRQAAGRGLQLLFYSVGIGQISSEVPQNLSASRPQDRQFILSSKKLLLSDSGFYLCAWSAPTATNEKLFFGSGTQLSVL.

The J gene is TRBJ2-5, the V gene TRBV21-1; the table's D call of TRBD1 was not tested on the DNA. The J call could be wrong; TRBJ2-7 is a better fit for the DNA end. TRBV21-1 is recorded as a pseudogene. This CDR3 region has 15 residues. This CDR3 reads CASSLRDSTLYEQYF. CDR3 nucleotides: TGTGCCAGCAGCCTCCGGGACAGCACCCTCTACGAGCAGTACTTC.

The chain couples TRBV30 to TRBJ2-7; TRBD1 agrees at 7 bases. Trimming at V came to 0 bases and at J to 6 bases, leaving 11 bases not matched to a gene. From germline, CDR1 is GTSNPN and CDR2 SVGIG (reference sequence). There are 15 residues in the CDR3. The DNA of the CDR3 is TGTGCCTGGAGTGTAAACAGACAGGGATTAGGCGAGCAGTACTTC. This translates into CAWSVNRQGLGEQYF. Complete variable domain (other parts from reference TRBV30 and TRBJ2-7): SQTIHQWPATLVQPVGSPLSLECTVEGTSNPNLYWYRQAAGRGLQLLFYSVGIGQISSEVPQNLSASRPQDRQFILSSKKLLLSDSGFYLCAWSVNRQGLGEQYFGPGTRLTVT.

This clone was observed once. The V call is TRBV11-2, the J call TRBJ2-5; 8 bases are a match to TRBD1. The CDR3 contains 13 residues. Losses at the gene ends were 8 bases for V and 5 bases for J; bases not matched to a gene: 7. Germline values: CDR1 SGHAT, CDR2 FQNNGV. This CDR3 reads CASDRGQFETQYF. The CDR3, as DNA: TGTGCCAGCGACAGGGGTCAGTTTGAGACCCAGTACTTC. The complete variable domain, with remaining parts taken from reference TRBV11-2 and TRBJ2-5, reads EAGVAQSPRYKIIEKRQSVAFWCNPISGHATLYWYQQILGQGPKLLIQFQNNGVVDDSQLPKDRFSAERLKGVDSTLKIQPAKLEDSAVYLCASDRGQFETQYFGPGTRLLVL.

V gene TRBV18 combines with J gene TRBJ2-5; no firm D call. The V end was cut by 2 bases, the J end by 3 bases, with 10 bases between. This CDR3 is 14 amino acids long. Germline CDR1 reads KGHSH; CDR2 reads LQKENI. As DNA, the CDR3 is TGTGCCAGCTCACCAAGGAGAGCAGAAGAGACCCAGTACTTC. This gives the protein CASSPRRAEETQYF.

The chain joins TRBV7-6 to TRBJ2-1, with 10 bases identical to TRBD2. V dropped 3 bases and J dropped 8; count of bases not matched to a gene: 10. CDR1 SGHVS and CDR2 FNYEAQ come from the germline V gene. This CDR3 is built from 16 residues. The CDR3 coding sequence is TGTGCCAGCAGCTTGTCGGCTAGCGGGAGCATCGATGAGCAGTTCTTC. Translating gives CASSLSASGSIDEQFF.

This chain connects TRBV9 to TRBJ1-2; D might be TRBD1 (5 bases). V was shortened by 3 bases and J by 3 bases, with 9 bases between the two germline ends. The CDR3 spans 13 residues. In germline, CDR1 is SGDLS, CDR2 YYNGEE. CDR3 residues: CASSGDRYYGYTF. The CDR3 bases are TGTGCCAGCAGCGGTGACAGATACTATGGCTACACCTTC.

The CDR3 region is CASSFFGGQGNTGELFF. The DNA of the CDR3 is TGTGCCAGCAGCTTTTTCGGGGGACAGGGGAACACCGGGGAGCTGTTTTTT. The rearrangement joins TRBV5-8 to TRBJ2-2; 9 bases fit TRBD1. This CDR3 is 17 amino acids long. The J segment lost 1 base and the V segment lost 2 bases, leaving 6 bases of the junction unmatched. CDR1 is SGHTS, CDR2 YDEGEE, per germline. The variable domain in full, completed from reference TRBV5-8 and TRBJ2-2, reads EAGVTQSPTHLIKTRGQQATLRCSPISGHTSVYWYQQALGLGLQFLLWYDEGEERNRGNFPPRFSGRQFPNYSSELNVNALELEDSALYLCASSFFGGQGNTGELFFGEGSRLTVL.

This rearrangement joins TRBV5-1 to TRBJ2-1, with 8 bases identical to TRBD2. CDR3 size: 13 residues. CDR1 SGHRS and CDR2 YFSETQ come from the germline V gene. Losses at the gene ends were 1 base for V and 10 bases for J; bases not matched to a gene: 4. The CDR3 DNA sequence: TGCGCCAGCAGCTTGAGCCCGGGAGGGGAGCAGTTCTTC. It is translated as CASSLSPGGEQFF. The full variable domain, with the rest looked up from reference TRBV5-1 and TRBJ2-1, is KAGVTQTPRYLIKTRGQQVTLSCSPISGHRSVSWYQQTPGQGLQFLFEYFSETQRNKGNFPGRFSGRQFSNSRSEMNVSTLELGDSALYLCASSLSPGGEQFFGPGTRLTVL.

V and J are TRBV5-8 and TRBJ2-1; the D gene is possibly TRBD2 (5 bases). Trimming removed 0 bases at V and 9 bases at J, with 7 bases between. CDR3 length equals 12 residues. In germline, CDR1 is SGHTS, CDR2 YDEGEE. Here the CDR3 reads CASSLDRGEQFF. The CDR3 DNA is TGTGCCAGCAGCTTGGACCGGGGTGAGCAGTTCTTC.